This entry lists 29 T cell receptor beta chains sequenced from one sample in a study of cytomegalovirus exposure and HLA in healthy donors (TCRdb year 2017). The method behind the library was the immunoSEQ multiplex PCR assay. For the multiplex PCR, a mixture combining 60 forward primers for TCR Vbeta segments and 13 reverse primers for TCR Jbeta segments was used. Sourced from immuneACCESS, this table was stored by TCRdb with only in-frame sequences that have V and J called. A share of the clones is absent; for the studies checked, an unresolved V gene accounts for under half, and the remainder has no known explanation. The sample has 150,000 to 180,000 clones on record, over 70% of them singletons. The ten largest clones capture roughly 12% of the sample. Sequenced material: PBMCs. The receptors come from a man aged 25 to 40 in good health and CMV-seropositive.

This clone came up a few times. This sequence joins TRBV2 and TRBJ1-6; 12 nucleotides agree with TRBD1. Germline CDR1 and CDR2: SNHLY and FYNNEI. The CDR3 extends over 15 amino acids. Trimming removed 6 bases from V and 8 bases from J; junction bases left unmatched: 5. CDR3 sequence (DNA): TGTGCCAGCAGCCCGGGACAGGGGGCTTATTCACCCCTCCACTTT. Its translation is CASSPGQGAYSPLHF.

The V gene is TRBV6-6, the J gene TRBJ2-7, with D perhaps TRBD1 (7 bases). The germline gives CDR1 MNHNY, CDR2 SVGAGI (reference sequence). The ends were cut back, 2 bases at V and 5 bases at J, with 13 bases in the middle. This CDR3 region has 14 residues. CDR3 residues: CASSYSQGGNEQYF. The DNA of the CDR3 is TGTGCCAGCAGTTACAGCCAGGGGGGAAACGAGCAGTACTTC.

This chain's CDR3 is CASSYRQGHGYEQYF. Here the CDR3 DNA reads TGTGCCAGCAGTTACCGACAGGGTCACGGGTACGAGCAGTACTTC. This chain uses TRBV6-5 with TRBJ2-7; 7 bases agree with TRBD1. V dropped 2 bases and J dropped 4; count of bases not matched to a gene: 8. Germline CDR1 and CDR2: MNHEY and SVGAGI. There are 15 residues in the CDR3.

CDR3 sequence (DNA): TGCGCCAGCAGCTTGGAGCGGAACACTGAAGCTTTCTTT. It is translated as CASSLERNTEAFF. The chain joins TRBV5-1 to TRBJ1-1; D gene uncertain. Trimming removed 0 bases at V and 1 base at J, with 4 bases between. The germline V gene encodes CDR1 SGHRS and CDR2 YFSETQ. The CDR3 extends over 13 amino acids.

The chain is built from TRBV6-5 and TRBJ2-7, with D uncertain. Germline V gives CDR1 MNHEY, CDR2 SVGAGI. The length of the CDR3 is 12 residues. V lost 5 bases, J lost 2 bases, and 7 bases lay in between. The CDR3 DNA reads TGTGCCAGCAGTACTAAAACCTACGAGCAGTACTTC. Translating it yields CASSTKTYEQYF.

V and J are TRBV7-8 and TRBJ2-1; TRBD2 might be the D (6 bases). Germline CDR1 is SGHVS and CDR2 is FQNEAQ. There are 15 residues in the CDR3. Between the trimmed V and J ends, which lost 3 bases and 0 bases, there was a span of 9 bases. CDR3 region: CASSLNGGSYNEQFF. The CDR3 DNA reads TGTGCCAGCAGCTTGAACGGGGGCTCCTACAATGAGCAGTTCTTC.

This clone was found once. The chain couples TRBV7-9 to TRBJ2-7; D perhaps matches TRBD2 (6 bases). Germline assignment: CDR1 SEHNR and CDR2 FQNEAQ (reference sequence). CDR3 length equals 16 residues. The ends were cut back, 1 base at V and 0 bases at J, with 13 bases in the middle. This chain's CDR3 is CASSLVRGMSSYEQYF. The CDR3 bases are TGTGCCAGCAGCTTAGTTCGCGGGATGAGCTCCTACGAGCAGTACTTC. Using reference TRBV7-9 and TRBJ2-7 for the parts outside the CDR3, the full variable domain is DTGVSQNPRHKITKRGQNVTFRCDPISEHNRLYWYRQTLGQGPEFLTYFQNEAQLEKSRLLSDRFSAERPKGSFSTLEIQRTEQGDSAMYLCASSLVRGMSSYEQYFGPGTRLTVT.

The table lists this clone with a few counts. The chain has TRBV15 and TRBJ2-7; no definite D call. The CDR3 has 13 residues. Germline values: CDR1 LNHNV, CDR2 YYDKDF (reference sequence). V was shortened by 0 bases and J by 4 bases, with 7 bases between the two germline ends. The CDR3 DNA sequence: TGTGCCACCAGCAGAGATTCCGGTTACGAGCAGTACTTC. Translating it yields CATSRDSGYEQYF.

The chain carries TRBV18 and TRBJ2-3; a weak D match, TRBD1 (6 bases). The germline V and J ends were trimmed by 3 bases and 4 bases, with 17 bases remaining between them. The CDR3 runs 16 residues. In germline, CDR1 is KGHSH, CDR2 LQKENI. CDR3 DNA: TGTGCCAGCTCACCTCCATCAGGGGCGGTAGCAGATACGCAGTATTTT. Protein sequence: CASSPPSGAVADTQYF.

The CDR3 region is CASRIPSGRLNEQFF. The CDR3 DNA follows: TGTGCCAGCAGGATACCTAGCGGGAGGCTCAATGAGCAGTTCTTC. The V call is TRBV28, the J call TRBJ2-1; 11 bases are shared with TRBD2. The CDR3 covers 15 residues. Germline CDR1 MDHEN, CDR2 SYDVKM. Losses at the gene ends were 6 bases for V and 6 bases for J; bases not matched to a gene: 7.

The chain carries TRBV9 and TRBJ1-2; 8 bases are a match to TRBD1. Unmatched junction bases numbered 7, after V lost 3 bases and J lost 9 bases. The CDR3 spans 13 residues. The V gene's germline CDR1 is SGDLS and CDR2 YYNGEE. For the CDR3, the DNA is TGTGCCAGCAGCGCGACGGACAGGGAGAGCTACACCTTC. Its translation: CASSATDRESYTF.

This clone was observed a few times. The V gene is TRBV19, the J gene TRBJ1-1; D not resolved. Germline V gives CDR1 LNHDA, CDR2 SQIVND (reference sequence). Trimming took 8 bases from V and 0 from J, leaving 10 bases between them. The CDR3 is made up of 13 amino acids. Here the CDR3 DNA reads TGTGCCAGTTCCCCTATTGTGAACACTGAAGCTTTCTTT. Protein product: CASSPIVNTEAFF.

The V gene is TRBV5-1, the J gene TRBJ2-7; the match to TRBD1 covers 7 bases. CDR1 is SGHRS, CDR2 YFSETQ, per germline. J was trimmed by 5 bases and V by 0 bases; bases with no gene match: 8. The length of the CDR3 is 15 residues. The CDR3 protein is CASSLALTGVDEQYF. In DNA, the CDR3 is TGCGCCAGCAGCTTGGCCCTAACAGGGGTGGACGAGCAGTACTTC.

The chain employs TRBV5-4 and TRBJ2-7; TRBD2 matches 11 bases. Germline assignment: CDR1 SGHNT and CDR2 YYREEE (reference sequence). After removal of 2 bases from V and 4 bases from J, the junction contained 5 bases not matched to a gene. The CDR3 contains 15 residues. The CDR3 here is CASSFSGRAGYEQYF. In DNA form, the CDR3 reads TGTGCCAGCAGCTTTAGCGGGAGGGCCGGTTACGAGCAGTACTTC.

The chain links TRBV30 to TRBJ1-1, with 7 bases aligning to TRBD1. The CDR3 has 15 residues. Per germline, CDR1 GTSNPN and CDR2 SVGIG (reference sequence). Losses at the gene ends were 2 bases for V and 5 bases for J; bases not matched to a gene: 11. The CDR3 is CAWSYLGTAGTEAFF. CDR3 in DNA: TGTGCCTGGAGTTACCTGGGGACAGCTGGGACTGAAGCTTTCTTT. The full variable domain, completed using reference TRBV30 and TRBJ1-1, is SQTIHQWPATLVQPVGSPLSLECTVEGTSNPNLYWYRQAAGRGLQLLFYSVGIGQISSEVPQNLSASRPQDRQFILSSKKLLLSDSGFYLCAWSYLGTAGTEAFFGQGTRLTVV.

CDR3 protein: CASSGGLAGGRDTQYF. The CDR3 DNA follows: TGTGCCAGCAGTGGTGGACTAGCGGGAGGGAGAGATACGCAGTATTTT. The chain couples TRBV25-1 to TRBJ2-3, with 15 bases matching TRBD2. The CDR3 contains 16 residues. J was trimmed by 5 bases and V by 4 bases; bases with no gene match: 4. Germline V gives CDR1 MGHDK, CDR2 SYGVNS.

This chain uses TRBV6-5 with TRBJ2-1; TRBD2 matches at 9 bases. The CDR3 runs 15 residues. The V segment lost 6 bases and the J segment 0 bases; nucleotides outside the gene matches: 3. The V gene's germline CDR1 is MNHEY and CDR2 SVGAGI. CDR3 in amino acids: CASRTSGLSYNEQFF. CDR3 nucleotides: TGTGCCAGCAGGACTAGCGGCCTCTCCTACAATGAGCAGTTCTTC.

This clone appeared a single time. This rearrangement joins TRBV7-9 to TRBJ2-1; TRBD2 aligns across 11 bases. This CDR3 has 17 amino acids. V was pared by 6 bases and J by 6 bases, with 13 bases of the junction left unmatched. Germline loops: CDR1 SEHNR, CDR2 FQNEAQ (reference sequence). CDR3 protein: CASRPNLAGGHVNEQFF. The DNA of the CDR3 is TGTGCCAGCAGGCCAAACTTAGCGGGAGGGCACGTCAATGAGCAGTTCTTC.

V gene TRBV7-8 combines with J gene TRBJ1-4; TRBD1 matches at 10 bases. With V trimmed by 5 bases and J by 7 bases, 7 bases remained unmatched. CDR3 length: 15 residues. Germline lookup yields CDR1 SGHVS and CDR2 FQNEAQ. The DNA of the CDR3 is TGTGCCAGCAGCCCCCGGACAGGGGGGGGTGAAAAACTGTTTTTT. Translating gives CASSPRTGGGEKLFF.

This chain connects TRBV6-6 to TRBJ1-1; D possibly corresponds to TRBD1 (6 bases). The germline V gene encodes CDR1 MNHNY and CDR2 SVGAGI (reference sequence). The CDR3 sequence is 15 residues long. The V gene lost 0 bases and the J gene lost 0 bases, with 8 bases spanning the gap. The DNA of the CDR3 is TGTGCCAGCAGTTACTCACAGGGAATGAACACTGAAGCTTTCTTT. It is translated as CASSYSQGMNTEAFF.

J is TRBJ2-1 and V is TRBV6-5, with D possibly TRBD1 on 6 matching bases. This CDR3 region has 13 residues. Germline CDR1 MNHEY, CDR2 SVGAGI. With 6 bases removed from V and 6 bases from J, the gap between germline ends came to 12 bases. CDR3 coding DNA: TGTGCCAGCAGACGACAGGCAGGCAATGAGCAGTTCTTC. Encoded protein: CASRRQAGNEQFF.

The V gene is TRBV9, the J gene TRBJ1-3; TRBD1 is a possible D gene (6 bases). Trimming took off 0 bases at V and 0 bases at J, with 10 bases between the two ends. The CDR3 loop spans 16 amino acids. Germline-derived CDR1 and CDR2 are SGDLS and YYNGEE. The CDR3 sequence is CASSVDLTGSGNTIYF. The CDR3 bases are TGTGCCAGCAGCGTAGATCTGACAGGCTCTGGAAACACCATATATTTT.

This clone was recorded a few times. The chain links TRBV28 to TRBJ2-7, with 9 bases identical to TRBD1. V trimming: 6 bases; J trimming: 8 bases; junction bases outside the gene matches: 5. Germline V gene lookup returns CDR1 MDHEN and CDR2 SYDVKM. The CDR3 has 12 amino acids. The CDR3 nucleotides read TGTGCCAGCAGCCCCGGACAGGGGAAGCAGTACTTC. Translating it yields CASSPGQGKQYF.

The chain carries TRBV6-5 and TRBJ2-2, with 8 bases fitting TRBD1. This CDR3 comprises 15 residues. Per germline, CDR1 MNHEY and CDR2 SVGAGI. V shed 7 bases and J 0 bases; nucleotides not matched to a gene: 4. CDR3 DNA sequence: TGTGCCAGCAAACCGGGACAGGCGAACACCGGGGAGCTGTTTTTT. Its protein product is CASKPGQANTGELFF.

This chain uses TRBV5-1 with TRBJ2-1, with 8 bases that match TRBD2. CDR1 and CDR2 from the germline V gene are SGHRS and YFSETQ. The CDR3 spans 15 residues. The ends lost 4 bases at V and 4 bases at J; junction bases unmatched: 7. The CDR3 DNA reads TGCGCCAGCAGCACGAGCGGGAGTCTTTACAATGAGCAGTTCTTC. Translating gives CASSTSGSLYNEQFF.

V and J are TRBV25-1 and TRBJ2-5, with 15 bases that match TRBD2. With the DNA end fitting TRBJ2-7 better, the J assignment may be wrong. This CDR3 is 18 amino acids long. From germline, CDR1 is MGHDK and CDR2 SYGVNS. The CDR3: CASSEGTSGRFRSYEQYF. The CDR3 bases are TGTGCCAGCAGTGAGGGGACTAGCGGGAGGTTTAGATCCTACGAGCAGTACTTC.

The CDR3 DNA is TGTGCCAGCAGACCCACGGGACAGAGCCCGTATGAGCAGTTCTTC. It specifies CASRPTGQSPYEQFF. The V and J genes are TRBV6-1 and TRBJ2-1; 7 bases align to TRBD1. Germline CDR1 is MNHNS and CDR2 is SASEGT. The CDR3 has 15 residues. After removal of 6 bases from V and 8 bases from J, the junction contained 13 bases not matched to a gene.

This chain connects TRBV27 to TRBJ1-5, with D possibly TRBD1 on 5 matching bases. Trimming took 6 bases from V and 9 from J, leaving 18 bases between them. The CDR3 totals 14 residues. Germline V gene sequence: CDR1 MNHEY, CDR2 SMNVEV (reference sequence). This CDR3 is CASSLTVSVGPQHF. The CDR3 DNA reads as TGTGCCAGCAGCTTGACAGTATCCGTGGGGCCCCAGCATTTT.

The chain combines TRBV7-6 with TRBJ2-1, with D hard to call. V gave up 5 bases and J gave up 6 bases, with 11 bases separating them. The germline CDR1 and CDR2 sequences are SGHVS and FNYEAQ. The CDR3 is 13 amino acids. For the CDR3, the DNA is TGTGCCAGCAGCCCCGAGTGGAGCAATGAGCAGTTCTTC. Protein: CASSPEWSNEQFF.